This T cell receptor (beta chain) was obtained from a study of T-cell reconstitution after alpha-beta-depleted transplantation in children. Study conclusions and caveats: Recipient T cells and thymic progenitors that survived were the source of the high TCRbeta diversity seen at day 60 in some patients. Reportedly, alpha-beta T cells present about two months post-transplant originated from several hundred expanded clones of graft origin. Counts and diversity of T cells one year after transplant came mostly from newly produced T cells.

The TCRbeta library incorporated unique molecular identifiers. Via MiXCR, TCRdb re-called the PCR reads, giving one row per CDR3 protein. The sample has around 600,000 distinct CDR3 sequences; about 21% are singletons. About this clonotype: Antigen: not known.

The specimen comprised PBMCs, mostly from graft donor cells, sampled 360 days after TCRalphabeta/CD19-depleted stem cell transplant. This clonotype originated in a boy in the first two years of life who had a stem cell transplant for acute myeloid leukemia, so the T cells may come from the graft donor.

CDR3 region: CASSYRAGGGHADTQYF. CDR3 in DNA: TGTGCCAGCAGTTATAGGGCTGGCGGGGGGCATGCAGATACGCAGTATTTT. J is TRBJ2-3 and V is TRBV6-5; 8 bases are a match to TRBD2. With V trimmed by 3 bases and J by 4 bases, 12 bases remained unmatched. The CDR3 runs 17 residues. The germline CDR1 and CDR2 sequences are MNHEY and SVGAGI.